The entry that follows covers one T cell receptor beta chain sequence. Its cognate antigen is unknown. The sample belongs to a study of T cells after yellow fever vaccination. The wider study: Libraries from low-cell-number fractions were prepared with the SMART-Seq v4 Ultra Low Input RNA kit. Study-wide results and caveats: Primary-vaccination clones mostly resurfaced post-booster (approximately 96% CD4, approximately 87% CD8). A weaker but faster secondary response was observed, peaking on day 5 versus 15.

Via MiXCR, TCRdb re-called the 5' RACE reads, giving one row per CDR3 protein. This sample has 500,000 to 650,000 distinct CDR3 sequences, with roughly 17% found just once. Trimming removed 4 bases at V and 2 bases at J, with 17 bases between. Germline-derived CDR1 and CDR2 are KGHSH and LQKENI. CDR3 length: 16 residues. The rearrangement links TRBV18 to TRBJ1-2, with D possibly matching TRBD1 (5 bases). This sample comprised PBMCs, obtained 4 to 5 days after the first yellow fever vaccination. The clonotype comes from a man aged 18 to 29 who received the YFV17D yellow fever vaccine. The CDR3 region is CASSLTDTRANYGYTF. DNA of the CDR3: TGTGCCAGCTCACTTACGGACACGAGGGCCAACTATGGCTACACCTTC.